The following is a T cell receptor beta chain sequence with its context. There are 14 residues in the CDR3. V was cut by 1 base and J by 8 bases, with 9 bases left in between. Germline V gene sequence: CDR1 SGHDN, CDR2 FVKESK. Vbeta (60) and Jbeta (13) primers were used in the PCR. The protocol was immunoSEQ multiplex PCR, while the TCRdb copy is restricted to in-frame clones and leaves out a portion. The sample lists roughly 170,000 clones; about 73% were seen once. This sample stems from a study of cytomegalovirus exposure and HLA in healthy donors. Sequenced: PBMCs. The chain has TRBV14 and TRBJ1-6; D is unclear. This receptor was obtained from a woman aged 45-60 years in good health and CMV-seropositive. The CDR3: CASSQGGRYSPLHF. DNA of the CDR3: TGTGCCAGCAGCCAAGGCGGCAGATATTCACCCCTCCACTTT.